This T cell receptor (beta chain) was recovered during a study of cytomegalovirus exposure and HLA in healthy donors. Study outcomes and limitations: As a later analysis showed, a missense DCLRE1C variant was linked to trimming of TCR beta V- and J-genes.

Worth noting for this clone: Its matching antigen is unknown.

Germline V gene sequence: CDR1 SGHRS, CDR2 YFSETQ. The V and J ends lost 5 bases and 4 bases respectively, with 12 bases between them. The CDR3 contains 13 residues. PCR amplification relied on 60 Vbeta primers (plus 13 Jbeta primers). The method was immunoSEQ multiplex PCR; TCRdb's version includes in-frame clones alone and lacks a portion of them. The sample consists of 85,000 to 130,000 clones, around three quarters of them appearing once. The sequence was obtained from a female donor in good health and CMV-seropositive. The sample taken for sequencing was PBMCs. V usage is TRBV5-1 and J usage is TRBJ1-1; maybe TRBD1 (6 bases). The CDR3: CASRADSPTEAFF. DNA for the CDR3: TGCGCCAGCAGGGCGGACAGTCCCACTGAAGCTTTCTTT.